This entry is about one TCR beta chain. Its cognate antigen is unknown. V lost 4 bases, J lost 2 bases, and 16 bases lay in between. Germline V gives CDR1 SGDLS, CDR2 YYNGEE. The CDR3 runs to 16 residues. These data belong to a study of blood T cells in healthy people across ages. Study findings and constraints: Possibly confounding the expanded clonotype changes was the fact that donor CMV status was unknown. Long-lived donors had more naive CD4+ cells and higher diversity than aged donors. Estimates of total diversity, which came from one million sequenced T cells, were considered to be underestimates.

Primed by a sample-barcoded 5' primer and a J-beta primer mix, a second PCR proceeded for about 6 to 11 cycles. The yield of each sample was at least 2.5 million CDR3-containing paired-end reads. From the 5' RACE reads, TCRdb called clonotypes with MiXCR, one entry per CDR3 protein. The sample shows fewer than 2,000,000 distinct CDR3 sequences, roughly 32% of them seen only once. V gene TRBV9 combines with J gene TRBJ1-5; possibly TRBD1 for D (5 bases). The source is a woman in her 30s in good health. Sequencing was done on a sample of blood. CDR3 protein: CASSPGGGAGNQPQHF. The CDR3 DNA is TGTGCCAGCAGCCCCGGGGGAGGGGCAGGCAATCAGCCCCAGCATTTT.